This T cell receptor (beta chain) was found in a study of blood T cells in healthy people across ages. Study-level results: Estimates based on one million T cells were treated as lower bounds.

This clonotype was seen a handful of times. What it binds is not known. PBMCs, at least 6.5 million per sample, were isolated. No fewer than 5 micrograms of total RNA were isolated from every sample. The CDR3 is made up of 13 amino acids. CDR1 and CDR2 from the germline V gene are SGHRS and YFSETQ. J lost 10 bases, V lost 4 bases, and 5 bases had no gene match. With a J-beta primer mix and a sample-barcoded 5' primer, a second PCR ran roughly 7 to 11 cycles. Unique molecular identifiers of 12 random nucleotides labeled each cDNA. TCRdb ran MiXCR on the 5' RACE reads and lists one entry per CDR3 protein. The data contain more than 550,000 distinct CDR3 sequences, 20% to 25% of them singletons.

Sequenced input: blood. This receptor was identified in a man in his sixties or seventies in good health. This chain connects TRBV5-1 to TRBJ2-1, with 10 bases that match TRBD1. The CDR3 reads CASSPGQGYEQFF. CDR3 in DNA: TGCGCCAGCAGCCCGGGACAGGGGTACGAGCAGTTCTTC.